This T cell receptor beta chain was found in a study of shared clonotypes between healthy human individuals. CD45RO-negative, CCR7-selected cells formed the naive CD8 fraction, which excluded terminally differentiated effector memory CD45RA+ cells. HIV-negative, healthy adults without recent acute infections or vaccinations were the donors. Profiling relied on immunoSEQ multiplex PCR, and the TCRdb table lists in-frame clones only, not all of them. This repertoire shows some 2,000,000 clones, approximately 95% found once; its top ten account for about 1.1%. The germline gives CDR1 SGHAT, CDR2 FQNNGV. CDR3 length: 14 residues. Between the trimmed V and J ends, which lost 0 bases and 8 bases, there was a span of 10 bases.

The receptor comes from a man aged 18-30 years in good health. Sample: naive CD8+ T cells sorted from blood. This chain joins TRBV11-2 and TRBJ1-4; D is unresolved. The CDR3 reads CASSLEGIGEKLFF. The CDR3 DNA is TGTGCCAGCAGCTTAGAGGGGATCGGGGAAAAACTGTTTTTT.